These T cell receptor beta chains were read from a single sample in a study of early stage breast cancer tumors. Sequencing was performed with immunoSEQ multiplex PCR; in TCRdb, only in-frame clones are kept and a portion is missing. The sample has 20,000 to 30,000 clones, roughly two thirds seen once. The sample comprised breast tumor tissue. These receptors were collected from a person in their sixties with breast cancer. The CDR3 runs from the conserved cysteine through the conserved F or W. D genes are given only for firm matches.

v_gene | d_gene | CDR3aa
TRBV27 | TRBD1 | CASSLKAGGTTEAFF
TRBV6-6 | TRBD2 | CASSYGGGETQYF
TRBV5-4 | . | CASSLARGNEQFF
TRBV27 | . | CASSLKAGYYEQYF
TRBV11-2 | TRBD1 | CASSLGGNRGSYEQYF
TRBV2 | TRBD2 | CASSGTSGGALTDTQYF
TRBV4-1 | TRBD2 | CASSQDPSGSSYEQYF
TRBV11-2 | . | CASSLEAGHNYGYTF
TRBV6-6 | TRBD2 | CASSTDLGLARQFF
TRBV10-1 | TRBD1 | CASSEGQGRGYTF
TRBV10-1 | TRBD2 | CASSAGLVGNEQFF
TRBV19 | TRBD1 | CASSKQGAITGELFF
TRBV19 | TRBD2 | CASALGAGIKETQYF
TRBV7-9 | . | CASSPLQGWNYGYTF
TRBV10-3 | TRBD2 | CAISASTSGSMETQYF
TRBV7-9 | . | CASSHTTVYNEQFF
TRBV7-6 | . | CASSSFSGNPQETQYF
TRBV7-2 | TRBD2 | CASSLAAGESYEQYF
TRBV27 | TRBD1 | CASSRGDRGIYEQYF
TRBV28 | . | CASETFIGSEQYF
TRBV19 | . | CASIDREAGITEAFF
TRBV7-9 | . | CASSLVGANTEAFF
TRBV7-8 | TRBD2 | CASSLRTSPPPYEQYF
TRBV21-1 | . | CASSPRVPNEQFF
TRBV9 | . | CASSDVFSNEKLFF
TRBV4-2 | . | CASSQADQGRWYEQYF